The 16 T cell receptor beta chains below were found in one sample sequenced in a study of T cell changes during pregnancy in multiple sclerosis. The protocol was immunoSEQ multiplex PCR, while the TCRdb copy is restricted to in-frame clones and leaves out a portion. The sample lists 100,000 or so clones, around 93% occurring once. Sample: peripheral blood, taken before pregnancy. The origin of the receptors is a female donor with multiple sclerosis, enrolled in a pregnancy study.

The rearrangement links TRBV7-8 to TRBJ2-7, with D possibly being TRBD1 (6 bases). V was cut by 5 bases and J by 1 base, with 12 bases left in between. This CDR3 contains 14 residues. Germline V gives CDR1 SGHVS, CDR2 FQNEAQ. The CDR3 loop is CASSGRDISYEQYF. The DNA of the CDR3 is TGTGCCAGCAGCGGCCGGGACATATCCTACGAGCAGTACTTC.

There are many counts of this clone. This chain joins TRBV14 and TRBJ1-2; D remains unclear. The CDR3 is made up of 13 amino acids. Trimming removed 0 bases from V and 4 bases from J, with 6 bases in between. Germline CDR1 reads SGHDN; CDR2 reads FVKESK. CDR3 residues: CASSQDYSYGYTF. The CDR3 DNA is TGTGCCAGCAGCCAAGATTACAGCTATGGCTACACCTTC.

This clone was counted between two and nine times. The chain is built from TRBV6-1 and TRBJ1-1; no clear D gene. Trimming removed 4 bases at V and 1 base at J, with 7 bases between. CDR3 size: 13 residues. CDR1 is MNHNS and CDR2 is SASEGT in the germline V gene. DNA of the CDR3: TGTGCCAGCAGTGGAGGCACGAACACTGAAGCTTTCTTT. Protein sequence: CASSGGTNTEAFF.

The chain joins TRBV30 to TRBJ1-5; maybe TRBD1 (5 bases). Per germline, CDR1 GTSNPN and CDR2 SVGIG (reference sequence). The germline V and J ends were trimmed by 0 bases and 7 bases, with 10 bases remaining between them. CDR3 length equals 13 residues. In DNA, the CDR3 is TGTGCCTGGAGTGTAGGGAGGGGCCAGCCCCAGCATTTT. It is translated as CAWSVGRGQPQHF.

CDR3 DNA: TGTGCCAGCAGTGAAGAAGAGGGCACTGAGCAGTTCTTC. Residues: CASSEEEGTEQFF. The chain recombines TRBV6-1 with TRBJ2-1; the D gene is possibly TRBD2 (5 bases). Germline loops: CDR1 MNHNS, CDR2 SASEGT. This CDR3 is 13 amino acids long. The germline V and J ends were trimmed by 1 base and 9 bases, with 10 bases remaining between them.

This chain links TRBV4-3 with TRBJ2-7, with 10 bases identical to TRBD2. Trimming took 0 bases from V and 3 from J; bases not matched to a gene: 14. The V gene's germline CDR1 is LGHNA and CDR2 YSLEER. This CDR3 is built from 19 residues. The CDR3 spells CASSQEDDRGLAGVYEQYF. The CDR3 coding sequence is TGCGCCAGCAGCCAAGAGGACGATCGCGGGCTAGCGGGAGTCTACGAGCAGTACTTC.

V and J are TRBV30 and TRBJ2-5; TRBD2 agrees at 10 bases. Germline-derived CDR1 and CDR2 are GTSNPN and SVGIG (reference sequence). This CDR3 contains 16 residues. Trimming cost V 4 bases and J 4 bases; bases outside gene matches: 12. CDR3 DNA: TGTGCCTGGAAGGATGGGTGGGGACTAGCGCGAGAGACCCAGTACTTC. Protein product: CAWKDGWGLARETQYF.

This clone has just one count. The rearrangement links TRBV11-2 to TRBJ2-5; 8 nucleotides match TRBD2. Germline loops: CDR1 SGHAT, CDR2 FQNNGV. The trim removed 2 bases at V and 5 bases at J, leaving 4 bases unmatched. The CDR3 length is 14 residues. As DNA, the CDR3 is TGTGCCAGCAGCTTATTTCTAGCGGGCGAGACCCAGTACTTC. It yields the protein CASSLFLAGETQYF.

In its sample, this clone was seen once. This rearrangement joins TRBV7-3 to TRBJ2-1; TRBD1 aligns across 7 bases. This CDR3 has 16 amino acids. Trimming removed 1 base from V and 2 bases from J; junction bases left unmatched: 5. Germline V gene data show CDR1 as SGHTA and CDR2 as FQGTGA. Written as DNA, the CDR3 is TGTGCCAGCAGCTTAATGTCACAGGGGACCTACAATGAGCAGTTCTTC. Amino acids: CASSLMSQGTYNEQFF.

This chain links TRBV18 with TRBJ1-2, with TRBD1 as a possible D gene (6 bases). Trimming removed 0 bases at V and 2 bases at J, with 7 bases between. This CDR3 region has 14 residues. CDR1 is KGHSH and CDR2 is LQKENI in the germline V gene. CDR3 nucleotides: TGTGCCAGCTCACCACCCCAGGGGAACTATGGCTACACCTTC. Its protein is CASSPPQGNYGYTF.

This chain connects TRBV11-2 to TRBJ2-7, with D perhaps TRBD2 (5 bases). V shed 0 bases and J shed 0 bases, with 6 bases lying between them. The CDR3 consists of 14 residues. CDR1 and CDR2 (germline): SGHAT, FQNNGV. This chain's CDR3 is CASSLDGSSYEQYF. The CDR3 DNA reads TGTGCCAGCAGCTTAGATGGGAGCTCCTACGAGCAGTACTTC. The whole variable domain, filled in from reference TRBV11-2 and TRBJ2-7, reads EAGVAQSPRYKIIEKRQSVAFWCNPISGHATLYWYQQILGQGPKLLIQFQNNGVVDDSQLPKDRFSAERLKGVDSTLKIQPAKLEDSAVYLCASSLDGSSYEQYFGPGTRLTVT.

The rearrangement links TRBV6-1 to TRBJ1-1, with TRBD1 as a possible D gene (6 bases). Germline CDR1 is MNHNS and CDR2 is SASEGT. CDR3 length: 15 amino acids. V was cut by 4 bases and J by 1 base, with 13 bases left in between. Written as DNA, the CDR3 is TGTGCCAGCAGTGCCAGGGGACGGAAGAACACTGAAGCTTTCTTT. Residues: CASSARGRKNTEAFF.

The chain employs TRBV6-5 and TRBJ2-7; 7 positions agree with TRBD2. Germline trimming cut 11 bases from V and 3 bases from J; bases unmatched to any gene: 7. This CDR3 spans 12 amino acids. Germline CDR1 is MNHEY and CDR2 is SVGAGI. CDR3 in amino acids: CAAGLADYEQYF. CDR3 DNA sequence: TGTGCCGCGGGGCTAGCGGACTACGAGCAGTACTTC.

CDR3 DNA: TGCGCCAGCAGCCTTGCGTTTGGCGGGCACACCTACAATGAGCAGTTCTTC. Encoded protein: CASSLAFGGHTYNEQFF. J is TRBJ2-1 and V is TRBV5-1; the D gene is possibly TRBD2 (5 bases). CDR1 is SGHRS and CDR2 is YFSETQ in the germline V gene. V lost 4 bases and J lost 2, with 19 bases in between. CDR3 length equals 17 residues.

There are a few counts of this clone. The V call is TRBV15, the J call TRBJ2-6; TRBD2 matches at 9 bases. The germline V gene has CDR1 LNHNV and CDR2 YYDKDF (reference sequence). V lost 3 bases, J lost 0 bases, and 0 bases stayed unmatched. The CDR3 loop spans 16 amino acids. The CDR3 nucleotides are TGTGCCACCAGCAGGACTAGCGGCTCTGGGGCCAACGTCCTGACTTTC. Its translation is CATSRTSGSGANVLTF.

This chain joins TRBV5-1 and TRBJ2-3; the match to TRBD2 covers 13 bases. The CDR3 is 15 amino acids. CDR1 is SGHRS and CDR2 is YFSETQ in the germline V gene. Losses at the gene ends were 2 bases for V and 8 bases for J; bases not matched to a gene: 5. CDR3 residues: CASSLGLAGDGTQYF. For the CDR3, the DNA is TGCGCCAGCAGCTTAGGACTAGCGGGAGACGGTACGCAGTATTTT.